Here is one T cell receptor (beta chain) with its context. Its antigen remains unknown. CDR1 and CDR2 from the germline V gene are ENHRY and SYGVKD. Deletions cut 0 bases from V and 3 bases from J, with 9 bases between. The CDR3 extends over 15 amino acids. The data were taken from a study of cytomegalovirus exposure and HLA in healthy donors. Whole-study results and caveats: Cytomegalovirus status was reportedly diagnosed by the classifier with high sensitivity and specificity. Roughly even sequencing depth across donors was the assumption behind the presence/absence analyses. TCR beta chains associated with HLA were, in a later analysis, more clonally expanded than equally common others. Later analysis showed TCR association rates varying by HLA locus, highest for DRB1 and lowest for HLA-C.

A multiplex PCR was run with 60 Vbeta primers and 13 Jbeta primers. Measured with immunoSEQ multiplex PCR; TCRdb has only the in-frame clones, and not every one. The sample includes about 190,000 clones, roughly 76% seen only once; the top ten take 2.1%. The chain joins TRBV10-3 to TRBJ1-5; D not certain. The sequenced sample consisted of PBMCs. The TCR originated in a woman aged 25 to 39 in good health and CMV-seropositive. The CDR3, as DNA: TGTGCCATCAGTGAGTCACGGGGAGTCAATCAGCCCCAGCATTTT. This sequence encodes CAISESRGVNQPQHF.